This T cell receptor (beta chain) appears in the sequencing data of a study of PD-1 blockade in classical Hodgkin lymphoma. In every patient, relapse followed autologous stem cell transplantation, while exposure to brentuximab vedotin differed. Sequencing was performed with immunoSEQ multiplex PCR; in TCRdb, only in-frame clones are kept and a portion is missing. The table includes over 20,000 clones, about 80% detected once. For this clone: What it recognizes is unknown.

The CDR3 extends over 18 amino acids. Looked up from germline, CDR1 is SNHLY and CDR2 is FYNNEI. J lost 4 bases, V lost 1 base, and 12 bases had no gene match. Study-level points and caveats: Compared with healthy donors, newly diagnosed patients reportedly showed lower baseline TCR diversity.

The TCR originated in a human donor with classical Hodgkin lymphoma. The chain employs TRBV2 and TRBJ2-5; TRBD2 matches 10 bases. The sample here was peripheral blood mononuclear cells (PBMCs), taken at baseline. CDR3 protein: CASSEGSGGALVVETQYF. CDR3 DNA: TGTGCCAGCAGTGAAGGGAGCGGGGGGGCTCTTGTAGTAGAGACCCAGTACTTC.